This entry concerns a single T cell receptor beta chain. Its target is unknown. Germline trimming cut 4 bases from V and 2 bases from J; bases unmatched to any gene: 7. The CDR3 totals 16 residues. Germline V gene lookup returns CDR1 SGHRS and CDR2 YFSETQ. The data belong to a study of radiation and T cells in renal cell carcinoma. Study-wide findings and caveats: In blood, top tumor clones expanded by 2 weeks, shrinking by 4.

Generated by immunoSEQ multiplex PCR, the TCRdb table keeps only in-frame clones and is missing some. This sample has more than 75,000 clones, with around 86% found just once. Specified time point: blood 2 weeks post-SBRT. Stated treatment: 15 Gy SBRT to primary tumor, nephrectomy 4 weeks later. The receptor was isolated from a woman aged 45-65 years with renal cell carcinoma. Sequencing used blood, obtained from a patient whose treatment included radiotherapy and nephrectomy. The V and J genes are TRBV5-1 and TRBJ2-3, with 10 bases identical to TRBD1. Written as DNA, the CDR3 is TGCGCCAGCAGCATCCGGGACAGGGGTTACACAGATACGCAGTATTTT. Translating it yields CASSIRDRGYTDTQYF.